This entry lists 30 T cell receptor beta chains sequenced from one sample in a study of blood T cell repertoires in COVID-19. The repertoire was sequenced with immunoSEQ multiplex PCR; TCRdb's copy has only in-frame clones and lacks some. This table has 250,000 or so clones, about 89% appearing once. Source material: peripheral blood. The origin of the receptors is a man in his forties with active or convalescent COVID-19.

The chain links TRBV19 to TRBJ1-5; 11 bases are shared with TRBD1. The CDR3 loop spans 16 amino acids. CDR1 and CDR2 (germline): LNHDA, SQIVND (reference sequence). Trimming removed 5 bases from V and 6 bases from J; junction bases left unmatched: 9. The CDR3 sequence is CASSSRDRGLIQPQHF. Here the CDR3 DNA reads TGTGCCAGTAGTTCAAGGGACAGGGGGTTGATTCAGCCCCAGCATTTT.

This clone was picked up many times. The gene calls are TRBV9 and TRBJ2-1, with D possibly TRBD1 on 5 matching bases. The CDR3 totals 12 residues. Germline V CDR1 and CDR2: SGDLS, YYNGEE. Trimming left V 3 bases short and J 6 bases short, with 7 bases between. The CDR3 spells CASSGQTNEQFF. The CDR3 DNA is TGTGCCAGCAGCGGACAGACCAATGAGCAGTTCTTC.

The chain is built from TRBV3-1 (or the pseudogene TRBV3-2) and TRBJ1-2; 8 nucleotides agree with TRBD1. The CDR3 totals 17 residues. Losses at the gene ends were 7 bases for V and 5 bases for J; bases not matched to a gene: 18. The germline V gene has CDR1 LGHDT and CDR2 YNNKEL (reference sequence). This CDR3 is CASTTAWTGKGGYGYTF. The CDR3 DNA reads TGTGCCAGCACCACCGCATGGACAGGGAAGGGGGGATATGGCTACACCTTC.

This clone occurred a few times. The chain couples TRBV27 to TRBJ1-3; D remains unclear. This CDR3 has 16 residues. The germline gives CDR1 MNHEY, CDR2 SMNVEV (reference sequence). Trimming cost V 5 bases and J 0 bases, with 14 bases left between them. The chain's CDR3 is CASSPQPGVSGNTIYF. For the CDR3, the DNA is TGTGCCAGCAGTCCTCAACCCGGAGTCTCTGGAAACACCATATATTTT.

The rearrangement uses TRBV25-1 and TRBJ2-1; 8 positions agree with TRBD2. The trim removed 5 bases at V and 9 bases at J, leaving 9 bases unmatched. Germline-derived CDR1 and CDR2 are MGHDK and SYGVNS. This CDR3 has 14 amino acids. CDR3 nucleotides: TGTGCCAGCAGTATGACGGGACTAGTTGCTGAGCAGTTCTTC. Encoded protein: CASSMTGLVAEQFF. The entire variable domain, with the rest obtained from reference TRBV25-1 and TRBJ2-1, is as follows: EADIYQTPRYLVIGTGKKITLECSQTMGHDKMYWYQQDPGMELHLIHYSYGVNSTEKGDLSSESTVSRIRTEHFPLTLESARPSHTSQYLCASSMTGLVAEQFFGPGTRLTVL.

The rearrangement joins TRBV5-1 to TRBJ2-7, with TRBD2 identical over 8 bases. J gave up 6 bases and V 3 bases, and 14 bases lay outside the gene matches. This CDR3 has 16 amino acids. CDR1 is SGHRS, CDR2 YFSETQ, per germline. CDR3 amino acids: CASSWTPGGAGGEQYF. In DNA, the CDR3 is TGCGCCAGCAGCTGGACCCCCGGGGGGGCCGGGGGCGAGCAGTACTTC.

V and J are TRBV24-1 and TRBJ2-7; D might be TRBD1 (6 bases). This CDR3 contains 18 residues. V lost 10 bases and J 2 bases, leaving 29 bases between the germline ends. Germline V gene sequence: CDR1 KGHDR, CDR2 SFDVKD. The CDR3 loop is CATTGLGALNSYPYEQYF. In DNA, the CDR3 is TGTGCCACTACGGGTCTGGGGGCGCTTAACTCCTACCCCTACGAGCAGTACTTC.

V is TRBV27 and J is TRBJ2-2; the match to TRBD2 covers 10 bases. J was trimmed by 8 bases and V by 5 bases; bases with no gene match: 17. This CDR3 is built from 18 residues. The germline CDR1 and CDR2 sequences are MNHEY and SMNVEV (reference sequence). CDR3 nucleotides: TGTGCCAGCAGTCCCCGCCCTCCTCTAGCGGGAGATGCTGGGGAGCTGTTTTTT. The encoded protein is CASSPRPPLAGDAGELFF.

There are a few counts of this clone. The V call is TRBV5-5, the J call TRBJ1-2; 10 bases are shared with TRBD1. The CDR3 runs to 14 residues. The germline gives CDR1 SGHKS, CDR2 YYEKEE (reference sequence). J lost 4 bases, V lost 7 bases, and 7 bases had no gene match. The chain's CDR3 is CASGTGTGVYGYTF. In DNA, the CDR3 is TGTGCCAGCGGAACCGGGACAGGGGTCTATGGCTACACCTTC.

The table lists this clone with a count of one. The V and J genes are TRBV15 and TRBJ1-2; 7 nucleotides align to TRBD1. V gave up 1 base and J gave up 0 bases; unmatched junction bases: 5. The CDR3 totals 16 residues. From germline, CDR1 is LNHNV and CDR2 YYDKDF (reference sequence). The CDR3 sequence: CATSRGVGQANYGYTF. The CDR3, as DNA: TGTGCCACCAGCAGAGGGGTAGGACAGGCTAACTATGGCTACACCTTC.

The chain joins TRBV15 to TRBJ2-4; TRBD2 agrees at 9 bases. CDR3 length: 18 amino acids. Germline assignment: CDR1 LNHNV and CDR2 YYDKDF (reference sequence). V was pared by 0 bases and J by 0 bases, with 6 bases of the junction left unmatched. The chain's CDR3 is CATSREAGGTIAKNIQYF. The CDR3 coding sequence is TGTGCCACCAGCAGAGAGGCGGGAGGGACCATAGCCAAAAACATTCAGTACTTC.

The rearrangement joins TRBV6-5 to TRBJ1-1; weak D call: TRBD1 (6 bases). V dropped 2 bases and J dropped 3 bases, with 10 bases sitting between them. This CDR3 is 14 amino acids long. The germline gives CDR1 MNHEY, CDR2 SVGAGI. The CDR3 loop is CASSYGEGDTEAFF. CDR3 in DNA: TGTGCCAGCAGTTACGGTGAGGGGGACACTGAAGCTTTCTTT.

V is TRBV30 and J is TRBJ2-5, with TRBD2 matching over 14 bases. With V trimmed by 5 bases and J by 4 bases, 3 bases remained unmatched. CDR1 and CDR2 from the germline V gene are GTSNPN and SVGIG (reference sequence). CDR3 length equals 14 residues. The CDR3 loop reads CAWGGLAGVETQYF. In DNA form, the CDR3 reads TGTGCCTGGGGGGGACTAGCGGGAGTAGAGACCCAGTACTTC.

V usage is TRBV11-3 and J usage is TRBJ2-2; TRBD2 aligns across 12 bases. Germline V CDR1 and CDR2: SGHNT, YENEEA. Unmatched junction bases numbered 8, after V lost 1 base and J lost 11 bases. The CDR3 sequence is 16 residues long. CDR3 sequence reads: CASSLGVASGRVELFF. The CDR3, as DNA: TGTGCCAGCAGCTTAGGCGTGGCTAGCGGGAGGGTCGAGCTGTTTTTT.

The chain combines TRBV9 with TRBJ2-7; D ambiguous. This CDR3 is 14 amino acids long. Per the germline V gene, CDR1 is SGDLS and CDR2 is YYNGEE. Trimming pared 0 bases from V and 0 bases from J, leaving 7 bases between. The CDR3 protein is CASSVAERSYEQYF. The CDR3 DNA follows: TGTGCCAGCAGCGTAGCTGAGCGCTCCTACGAGCAGTACTTC. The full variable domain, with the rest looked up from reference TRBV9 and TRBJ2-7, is DSGVTQTPKHLITATGQRVTLRCSPRSGDLSVYWYQQSLDQGLQFLIQYYNGEERAKGNILERFSAQQFPDLHSELNLSSLELGDSALYFCASSVAERSYEQYFGPGTRLTVT.

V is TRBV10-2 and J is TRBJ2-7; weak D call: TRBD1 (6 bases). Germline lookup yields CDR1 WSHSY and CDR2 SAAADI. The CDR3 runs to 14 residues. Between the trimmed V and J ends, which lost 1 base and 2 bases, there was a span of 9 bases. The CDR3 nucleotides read TGCGCCAGCAGTGAGTACGGACAGACCTACGAGCAGTACTTC. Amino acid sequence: CASSEYGQTYEQYF.

CDR3: CASMQTVARGTRQPQHF. In nucleotides, the CDR3 is TGCGCCAGCATGCAAACGGTGGCCCGGGGAACCCGCCAGCCCCAGCATTTT. The J gene is TRBJ1-5, the V gene TRBV5-1; D unclear. The CDR3 extends over 17 amino acids. Between the trimmed V and J ends, which lost 6 bases and 7 bases, there was a span of 26 bases. The germline V gene encodes CDR1 SGHRS and CDR2 YFSETQ.

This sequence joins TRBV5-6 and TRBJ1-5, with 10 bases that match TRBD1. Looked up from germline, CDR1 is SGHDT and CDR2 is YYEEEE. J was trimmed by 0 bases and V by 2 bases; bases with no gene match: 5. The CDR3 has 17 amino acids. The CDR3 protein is CASSFWDRGYSNQPQHF. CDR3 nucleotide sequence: TGTGCCAGCAGCTTCTGGGACAGGGGTTATAGCAATCAGCCCCAGCATTTT.

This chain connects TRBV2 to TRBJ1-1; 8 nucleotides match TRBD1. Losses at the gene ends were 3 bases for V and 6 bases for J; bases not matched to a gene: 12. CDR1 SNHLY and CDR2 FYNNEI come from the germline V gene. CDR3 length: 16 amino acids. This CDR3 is CASSELGTGTGPEAFF. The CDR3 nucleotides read TGTGCCAGCAGTGAGTTGGGGACAGGAACTGGCCCTGAAGCTTTCTTT.

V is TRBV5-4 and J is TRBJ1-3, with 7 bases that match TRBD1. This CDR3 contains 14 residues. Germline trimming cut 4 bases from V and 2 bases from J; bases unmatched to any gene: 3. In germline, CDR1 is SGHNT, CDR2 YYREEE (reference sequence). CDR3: CASSIGTAGNTIYF. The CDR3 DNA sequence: TGTGCCAGCAGCATAGGGACAGCTGGAAACACCATATATTTT.

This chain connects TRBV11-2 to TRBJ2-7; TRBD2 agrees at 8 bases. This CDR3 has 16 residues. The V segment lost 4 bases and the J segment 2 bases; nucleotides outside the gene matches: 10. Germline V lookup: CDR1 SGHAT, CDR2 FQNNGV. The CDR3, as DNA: TGTGCCAGCAGCTCCGTAAGCGGGAGATGGGCCTACGAGCAGTACTTC. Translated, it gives CASSSVSGRWAYEQYF. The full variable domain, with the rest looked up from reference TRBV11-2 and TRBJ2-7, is EAGVAQSPRYKIIEKRQSVAFWCNPISGHATLYWYQQILGQGPKLLIQFQNNGVVDDSQLPKDRFSAERLKGVDSTLKIQPAKLEDSAVYLCASSSVSGRWAYEQYFGPGTRLTVT.

Written as DNA, the CDR3 is TGTGCCAGCTCACGTCGGACTAGCGGGGGCCTCACAGATACGCAGTATTTT. Its protein is CASSRRTSGGLTDTQYF. The V call is TRBV18, the J call TRBJ2-3, with 13 nucleotides matching TRBD2. Germline V lookup: CDR1 KGHSH, CDR2 LQKENI. The J segment lost 2 bases and the V segment lost 4 bases, leaving 6 bases of the junction unmatched. The CDR3 consists of 17 residues.

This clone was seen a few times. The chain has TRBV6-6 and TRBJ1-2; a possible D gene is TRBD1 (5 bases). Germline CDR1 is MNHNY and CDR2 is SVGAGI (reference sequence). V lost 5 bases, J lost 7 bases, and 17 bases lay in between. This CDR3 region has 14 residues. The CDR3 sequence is CASSAAGTYFGYTF. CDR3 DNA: TGTGCCAGCAGTGCCGCCGGGACTTATTTTGGCTACACCTTC.

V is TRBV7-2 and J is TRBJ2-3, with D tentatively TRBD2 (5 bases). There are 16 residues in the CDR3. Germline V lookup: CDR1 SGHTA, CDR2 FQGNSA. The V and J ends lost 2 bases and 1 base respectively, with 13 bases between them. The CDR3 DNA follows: TGTGCCAGCAGCTTATGGTCCCCGCGGGGCACAGATACGCAGTATTTT. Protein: CASSLWSPRGTDTQYF.

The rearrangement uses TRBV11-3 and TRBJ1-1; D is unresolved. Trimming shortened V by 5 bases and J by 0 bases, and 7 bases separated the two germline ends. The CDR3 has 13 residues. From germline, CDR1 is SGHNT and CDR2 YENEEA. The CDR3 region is CASSPRVNTEAFF. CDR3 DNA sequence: TGTGCCAGCAGCCCCCGGGTGAACACTGAAGCTTTCTTT.

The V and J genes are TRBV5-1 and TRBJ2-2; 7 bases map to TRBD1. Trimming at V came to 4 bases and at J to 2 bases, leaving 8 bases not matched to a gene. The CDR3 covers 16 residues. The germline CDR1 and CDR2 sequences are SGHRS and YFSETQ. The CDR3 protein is CASSLIDRANTGELFF. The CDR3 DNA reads TGCGCCAGCAGCCTGATCGACAGGGCAAACACCGGGGAGCTGTTTTTT.

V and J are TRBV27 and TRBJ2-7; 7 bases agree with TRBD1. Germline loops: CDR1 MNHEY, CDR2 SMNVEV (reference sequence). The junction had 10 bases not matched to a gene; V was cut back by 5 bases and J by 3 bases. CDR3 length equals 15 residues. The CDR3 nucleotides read TGTGCCAGCAGTCTCCGGACAGGATGGGACTACGAGCAGTACTTC. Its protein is CASSLRTGWDYEQYF.

The CDR3 sequence: CASSPQGEKLFF. Written as DNA, the CDR3 is TGTGCCAGCAGTCCACAGGGAGAAAAACTGTTTTTT. The chain is built from TRBV12-3 or TRBV12-4 and TRBJ1-4, with a tentative D call TRBD1 (6 bases). The V gene lost 5 bases and the J gene lost 8 bases, with 9 bases spanning the gap. The CDR3 totals 12 residues.

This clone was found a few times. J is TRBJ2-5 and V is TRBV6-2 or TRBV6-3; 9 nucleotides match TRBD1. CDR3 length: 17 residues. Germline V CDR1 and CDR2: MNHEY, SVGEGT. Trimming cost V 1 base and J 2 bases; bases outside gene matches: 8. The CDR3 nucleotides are TGTGCCAGCAGTTACTTCTACATGGACAGGGGTCAAGAGACCCAGTACTTC. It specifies CASSYFYMDRGQETQYF.

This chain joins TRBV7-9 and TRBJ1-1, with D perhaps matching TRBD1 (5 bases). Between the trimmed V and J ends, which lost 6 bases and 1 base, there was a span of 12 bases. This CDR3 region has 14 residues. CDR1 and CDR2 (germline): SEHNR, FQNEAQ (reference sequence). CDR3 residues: CASRTVPSNTEAFF. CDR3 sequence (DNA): TGTGCCAGCAGGACAGTACCCTCGAACACTGAAGCTTTCTTT.